This passage covers 32 T cell receptor beta chains from one sample sequenced in a study of blood T cells in healthy people across ages. Through a sample-barcoded 5' primer and a J-beta primer mix, a second PCR was run for roughly 7 to 12 cycles. TCRdb redid the calling of the 5' RACE reads with MiXCR, one entry per CDR3 protein. There are about 630,000 distinct CDR3 sequences in the sample; under 25% occur only once, and about 3.6% lies in the top ten. Source material: blood. The source is a man aged 65 to 79 in good health.

This chain uses TRBV12-3 or TRBV12-4 with TRBJ1-5, with D hard to call. With 6 bases removed from V and 1 base from J, the gap between germline ends came to 10 bases. The CDR3 has 14 amino acids. For the CDR3, the DNA is TGTGCCAGCAGGGGAAGTGTAAGCAATCAGCCCCAGCATTTT. Translated: CASRGSVSNQPQHF.

The chain carries TRBV6-1 and TRBJ1-1, with 8 positions matching TRBD1. J lost 5 bases, V lost 4 bases, and 9 bases had no gene match. The germline V gene encodes CDR1 MNHNS and CDR2 SASEGT. The CDR3 extends over 15 amino acids. The CDR3 spells CASSAPDRAYTEAFF. In DNA form, the CDR3 reads TGTGCCAGCAGTGCCCCGGACAGGGCGTATACTGAAGCTTTCTTT.

A note on this clonotype: Germline is not matched at one junction end, which may reflect a read error. The V call is TRBV7-7, the J call TRBJ2-2; perhaps TRBD1 as D (6 bases). The CDR3 extends over 15 amino acids. Germline CDR1 SSHAT, CDR2 FNYEAQ (reference sequence). CDR3 coding DNA: TGTGCTAGCAGCTTAGAGTATGGGGACACCGGGGAGCTGTTTTTC. As protein: CASSLEYGDTGELFF.

This clonotype is a singleton in its sample. V and J are TRBV5-6 and TRBJ2-5; weak D call: TRBD2 (5 bases). The germline V gene has CDR1 SGHDT and CDR2 YYEEEE. The CDR3 runs 13 residues. Trimming cost V 4 bases and J 3 bases, with 10 bases left between them. This chain's CDR3 is CASSLTIKETQYF. CDR3 coding DNA: TGTGCCAGCAGCCTGACTATCAAAGAGACCCAGTACTTC.

This clonotype was picked up a small number of times. This chain joins TRBV5-1 and TRBJ2-2, with D maybe TRBD1 (5 bases). Between the trimmed V and J ends, which lost 7 bases and 0 bases, there was a span of 16 bases. CDR3 size: 16 residues. Germline V gives CDR1 SGHRS, CDR2 YFSETQ. CDR3 amino acids: CASGITPGTNTGELFF. DNA for the CDR3: TGCGCCAGCGGAATCACCCCAGGGACGAACACCGGGGAGCTGTTTTTT.

The V call is TRBV20-1, the J call TRBJ2-7; D is possibly TRBD2 (6 bases). The germline CDR1 and CDR2 sequences are DFQATT and SNEGSKA (reference sequence). The CDR3 has 13 residues. Trimming took off 7 bases at V and 1 base at J, with 14 bases between the two ends. The CDR3 coding sequence is TGCAGTGGGAAGGGACTCGTTTCCTACGAGCAGTACTTC. Translating gives CSGKGLVSYEQYF.

In this sample, this clonotype turned up once. A much bigger clone sits one base away, suggesting this may be a read error. The CDR3 protein is CARSEWETQYF. Here the CDR3 DNA reads TGTGCCCGCAGTGAATGGGAGACCCAGTACTTC. The chain recombines TRBV2 with TRBJ2-5; D gene ambiguous. There are 11 residues in the CDR3. Germline CDR1 reads SNHLY; CDR2 reads FYNNEI.

This clonotype was observed at least ten times. This chain joins TRBV3-1 and TRBJ2-2; D is uncertain. The V end was cut by 1 base, the J end by 4 bases, with 10 bases between. This CDR3 is built from 15 residues. Germline V lookup: CDR1 LGHDT, CDR2 YNNKEL (reference sequence). The CDR3 is CASSQVEVGTGELFF. The CDR3 nucleotides are TGTGCCAGCAGCCAAGTCGAAGTCGGCACCGGGGAGCTGTTTTTT.

The V call is TRBV7-8, the J call TRBJ2-5; a weak D match, TRBD2 (6 bases). The assigned J gene may be wrong: the sequence end matches TRBJ2-7 better. The CDR3 consists of 13 residues. Germline CDR1 SGHVS, CDR2 FQNEAQ. For the CDR3, the DNA is TGTGCCAGCAGCTTGGAGGGAAACTACGAGCAGTACGTC. It translates to CASSLEGNYEQYV.

This clonotype was recorded a few times. The rearrangement links TRBV12-3 or TRBV12-4 to TRBJ2-7, with TRBD2 matching over 9 bases. Unmatched junction bases numbered 4, after V lost 1 base and J lost 3 bases. This CDR3 is 15 amino acids long. CDR3 loop: CASSLEGTSSYEQYF. Here the CDR3 DNA reads TGTGCCAGCAGTTTAGAAGGGACTAGCAGCTACGAGCAGTACTTC.

The chain joins TRBV6-5 to TRBJ1-2; D gene uncertain. This CDR3 has 13 residues. V lost 2 bases and J 5 bases, leaving 9 bases between the germline ends. The V gene's germline CDR1 is MNHEY and CDR2 SVGAGI. CDR3 region: CASSYDGDYGYTF. The CDR3 nucleotides read TGTGCCAGCAGTTACGATGGGGATTATGGCTACACCTTC.

This clonotype was observed a handful of times. The V call is TRBV6-4, the J call TRBJ1-2, with 8 bases matching TRBD1. V dropped 3 bases and J dropped 8; count of bases not matched to a gene: 14. The CDR3 spans 16 residues. Looked up from germline, CDR1 is MRHNA and CDR2 is SNTAGT. CDR3 amino acids: CASSEKWNRGKRGYTF. In DNA form, the CDR3 reads TGTGCCAGCAGTGAAAAATGGAACAGGGGGAAAAGGGGCTACACCTTC.

This clonotype has more than one count but fewer than ten. The chain couples TRBV30 to TRBJ2-2, with 9 bases aligning to TRBD1. The CDR3 is 21 amino acids. Germline trimming cut 3 bases from V and 2 bases from J; bases unmatched to any gene: 22. Germline V gene data show CDR1 as GTSNPN and CDR2 as SVGIG (reference sequence). The CDR3 sequence: CAWRPSPEDRGITLNTGELFF. CDR3 nucleotide sequence: TGTGCCTGGAGACCTTCACCGGAGGACAGGGGCATAACACTCAACACCGGGGAGCTGTTTTTT.

This clonotype was observed many times. Sequence at one end of the junction differs from germline and may be a read error. The V call is TRBV14, the J call TRBJ2-2; 11 bases fit TRBD2. CDR1 and CDR2 from the germline V gene are SGHDN and FVKESK. The CDR3 sequence is 15 residues long. The CDR3 protein is CASSRQLAGVGELFF. The CDR3 coding sequence is TGTGCCAGTAGCCGGCAACTAGCGGGAGTCGGGGAGCTGTTTTTT.

This chain uses TRBV2 with TRBJ2-3; the match to TRBD1 covers 11 bases. CDR1 and CDR2 (germline): SNHLY, FYNNEI. This CDR3 contains 17 residues. The junction had 8 bases not matched to a gene; V was cut back by 2 bases and J by 4 bases. DNA of the CDR3: TGTGCCAGCAGTGAAACGTTCCGGGACAGGGGGGCAGATACGCAGTATTTT. This encodes CASSETFRDRGADTQYF.

This chain connects TRBV2 to TRBJ2-1; D is ambiguous. The CDR3 consists of 15 residues. Trimming cost V 4 bases and J 1 base, with 11 bases left between them. Per germline, CDR1 SNHLY and CDR2 FYNNEI. Here the CDR3 reads CASSGPAVSYNEQFF. CDR3 nucleotide sequence: TGTGCCAGCAGTGGCCCGGCGGTGTCCTACAATGAGCAGTTCTTC.

This clonotype was detected a few times. A junction end diverges from the germline sequence, so it may reflect a read error. This CDR3 reads CASRPPGQGAAGGLFF. For the CDR3, the DNA is TGCGCCAGCAGGCCCCCGGGACAGGGGGCCGCCGGGGGGCTGTTTTTT. The chain uses TRBV5-1 and TRBJ2-2; 12 bases are shared with TRBD1. Germline-derived CDR1 and CDR2 are SGHRS and YFSETQ. The CDR3 runs to 16 residues.

The rearrangement joins TRBV12-3 or TRBV12-4 to TRBJ2-7; D is uncertain. The V end lost 0 bases, the J end lost 6 bases, and 9 bases lay between the germline ends. The CDR3 runs to 13 residues. The DNA for the CDR3 is TGTGCCAGCAGTTTAGCGAGCACTGTCGAGCAGTACTTC. Translating gives CASSLASTVEQYF.

This clonotype was counted a few times. The chain uses TRBV29-1 and TRBJ2-5; D remains unclear. The length of the CDR3 is 14 residues. V was pared by 6 bases and J by 5 bases, with 19 bases between. From germline, CDR1 is SQVTM and CDR2 ANQGSEA. CDR3 sequence (DNA): TGCAGCGTCCCTAAGGTCGGAGCGAAGGAGACCCAGTACTTC. Encoded protein: CSVPKVGAKETQYF.

This clonotype appeared a few times. This chain uses TRBV3-1 with TRBJ2-1, with no clear D. Trimming cost V 5 bases and J 9 bases, with 11 bases left between them. The CDR3 totals 12 residues. Germline V gene data show CDR1 as LGHDT and CDR2 as YNNKEL (reference sequence). In DNA, the CDR3 is TGTGCCAGCAGCAAAAGGGCAGTTGAGCAGTTCTTC. It is translated as CASSKRAVEQFF.

This clonotype was observed a few times. The CDR3 sequence is CSAETGEQFF. The CDR3 nucleotides read TGCAGCGCCGAGACTGGAGAGCAGTTCTTC. V and J are TRBV29-1 and TRBJ2-1; no clear D. The V end lost 7 bases, the J end lost 10 bases, and 11 bases lay between the germline ends. The V gene's germline CDR1 is SQVTM and CDR2 ANQGSEA. There are 10 residues in the CDR3.

This sequence joins TRBV29-1 and TRBJ2-5; D gene ambiguous. CDR3 size: 10 residues. CDR1 and CDR2 (germline): SQVTM, ANQGSEA. With 4 bases removed from V and 5 bases from J, the gap between germline ends came to 5 bases. CDR3 residues: CSVGPETQYF. CDR3 nucleotides: TGCAGCGTTGGTCCGGAGACCCAGTACTTC.

This clonotype has only a few counts. The rearrangement joins TRBV29-1 to TRBJ2-7, with D maybe TRBD2 (6 bases). Trimming pared 6 bases from V and 6 bases from J, leaving 15 bases between. The CDR3 totals 12 residues. Germline CDR1 reads SQVTM; CDR2 reads ANQGSEA. The CDR3 protein is CSVAGTGLEQYF. The CDR3 DNA reads TGCAGCGTAGCCGGGACTGGGCTCGAGCAGTACTTC.

This clonotype has just a few counts. The J gene is TRBJ1-4, the V gene TRBV6-5, with D hard to call. Germline CDR1 and CDR2: MNHEY and SVGAGI. The CDR3 sequence is 13 residues long. V lost 0 bases to trimming and J lost 7 bases, with 6 bases between them. Here the CDR3 DNA reads TGTGCCAGCAGTTACTCGATATCTGAAAAACTGTTTTTT. It encodes CASSYSISEKLFF.

This clonotype was observed once. The chain combines TRBV5-1 with TRBJ2-6; D call uncertain. Germline V gene sequence: CDR1 SGHRS, CDR2 YFSETQ. V was pared by 0 bases and J by 0 bases, with 10 bases between. The CDR3 spans 17 residues. CDR3 DNA: TGCGCCAGCAGCTTGGGGCTACAAAGCTCTGGGGCCAACGTCCTGACTTTC. Protein sequence: CASSLGLQSSGANVLTF.

This clonotype was observed a handful of times. The genes are TRBV7-2 and TRBJ2-5; D might be TRBD1 (7 bases). V lost 1 base to trimming and J lost 2 bases, with 14 bases between them. This CDR3 is built from 16 residues. The germline V gene encodes CDR1 SGHTA and CDR2 FQGNSA. This CDR3 is CASSLGGRGAQETQYF. In DNA form, the CDR3 reads TGTGCCAGCAGCTTAGGCGGCAGGGGGGCGCAAGAGACCCAGTACTTC. The variable domain in full, completed from reference TRBV7-2 and TRBJ2-5, reads GAGVSQSPSNKVTEKGKDVELRCDPISGHTALYWYRQSLGQGLEFLIYFQGNSAPDKSGLPSDRFSAERTGGSVSTLTIQRTQQEDSAVYLCASSLGGRGAQETQYFGPGTRLLVL.

The chain couples TRBV14 to TRBJ2-5; unclear D gene. V dropped 0 bases and J dropped 11 bases, with 10 bases sitting between them. This CDR3 spans 12 amino acids. Per the germline V gene, CDR1 is SGHDN and CDR2 is FVKESK. This CDR3 reads CASSQEGYKQYF. In DNA, the CDR3 is TGTGCCAGCAGCCAAGAAGGGTACAAGCAGTACTTC.

This clonotype was observed a few times. The chain employs TRBV6-2 or TRBV6-3 and TRBJ2-5, with D uncertain. Germline V gene data show CDR1 as MNHEY and CDR2 as SVGEGT. V lost 3 bases and J lost 6, with 14 bases in between. CDR3 length: 14 residues. The CDR3 reads CASSYGVSLQTQYF. The CDR3 region has the DNA TGTGCCAGCAGTTATGGGGTCTCCTTACAGACCCAGTACTTC.

In its sample, this clonotype was seen many times. V usage is TRBV4-1 and J usage is TRBJ2-5; TRBD1 matches at 7 bases. With 4 bases clipped from V and 5 bases from J, the junction kept 4 bases outside the gene matches. Germline CDR1 MGHRA, CDR2 YSYEKL. The length of the CDR3 is 13 residues. Here the CDR3 DNA reads TGCGCCAGCAGCCTGACAGGGTTGGAGACCCAGTACTTC. Amino acid sequence: CASSLTGLETQYF.

This clonotype occurred a few times. The chain combines TRBV12-3 or TRBV12-4 with TRBJ2-5, with no clear D. V was trimmed by 4 bases and J by 4 bases, leaving 13 bases between them. The CDR3 sequence is 14 residues long. DNA for the CDR3: TGTGCCAGCAGTTCCCCTGTTTGGGGAGAGACCCAGTACTTC. Protein product: CASSSPVWGETQYF.

This clonotype appeared a few times. The V call is TRBV28, the J call TRBJ1-1, with D unclear. Between the trimmed V and J ends, which lost 6 bases and 1 base, there was a span of 9 bases. Germline CDR1 MDHEN, CDR2 SYDVKM. The CDR3 runs 13 residues. Here the CDR3 reads CASRLRRNTEAFF. The CDR3 DNA reads as TGTGCCAGCAGACTGAGACGGAACACTGAAGCTTTCTTT.

There are a few counts of this clonotype. The chain uses TRBV2 and TRBJ2-7; TRBD1 or TRBD2 may be the D gene (5 bases each). The CDR3 extends over 13 amino acids. The V end was cut by 6 bases, the J end by 7 bases, with 16 bases between. Germline CDR1 SNHLY, CDR2 FYNNEI. The CDR3 here is CASSGDGGSEQYF. The CDR3 DNA reads TGTGCCAGCAGCGGGGACGGTGGCTCGGAGCAGTACTTC. Complete variable domain (other parts from reference TRBV2 and TRBJ2-7): EPEVTQTPSHQVTQMGQEVILRCVPISNHLYFYWYRQILGQKVEFLVSFYNNEISEKSEIFDDQFSVERPDGSNFTLKIRSTKLEDSAMYFCASSGDGGSEQYFGPGTRLTVT.